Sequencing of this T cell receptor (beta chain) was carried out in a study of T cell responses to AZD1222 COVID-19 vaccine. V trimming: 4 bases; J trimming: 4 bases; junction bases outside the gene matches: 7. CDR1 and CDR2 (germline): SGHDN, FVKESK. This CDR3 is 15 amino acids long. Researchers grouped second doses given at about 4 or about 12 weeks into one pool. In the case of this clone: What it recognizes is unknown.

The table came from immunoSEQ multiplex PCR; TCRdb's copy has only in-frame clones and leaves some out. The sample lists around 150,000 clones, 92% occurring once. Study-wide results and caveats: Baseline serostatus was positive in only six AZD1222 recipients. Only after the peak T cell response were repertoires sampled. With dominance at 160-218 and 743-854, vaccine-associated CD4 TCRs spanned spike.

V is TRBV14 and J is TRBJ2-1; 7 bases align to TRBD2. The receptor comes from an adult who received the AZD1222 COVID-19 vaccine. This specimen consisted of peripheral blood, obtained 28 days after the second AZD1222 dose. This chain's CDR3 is CASSPQRDRYNEQFF. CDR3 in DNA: TGTGCCAGCAGCCCCCAGCGGGATAGGTACAATGAGCAGTTCTTC.